Described below is a single T cell receptor beta chain sequence and its context. Its antigen is not identified. Trimming removed 3 bases from V and 7 bases from J, with 6 bases in between. From germline, CDR1 is SGHVS and CDR2 FQNEAQ. There are 11 residues in the CDR3. The sample originates from a study of T cells in narcolepsy. Across the study: Healthy controls were enrolled alongside patients with narcolepsy type 1 or type 2.

Study results and caveats: Autoreactive HCRT-specific and TRIB2-specific clonotypes were marked in same-patient CSF-versus-blood CD4+ comparisons. Reportedly, autoreactive clonotypes were serially detected in patients' blood but not controls'.

Measured with immunoSEQ multiplex PCR; TCRdb has only the in-frame clones, and not every one. The sample holds fewer than 25,000 clones, 75% to 85% seen once. The chain links TRBV7-8 to TRBJ1-1, with D unresolved. The sample taken for sequencing was memory (CD45RA-) CD4+ T cells from blood. This receptor was obtained from a human donor in good health. The CDR3 region has the DNA TGTGCCAGCAGCTTCGGCCTTGAAGCTTTCTTT. Translated: CASSFGLEAFF.